Shown below are 10 T cell receptor beta chains from a single sample sequenced in a study of T cells after yellow fever vaccination. TCRdb recomputed calls from the 5' RACE reads with MiXCR, one row per CDR3 protein. The sample lists tens of thousands of distinct CDR3 sequences, roughly 8% occurring once. This sample comprised CD8+ T cells sorted from PBMCs, obtained on the day of the yellow fever booster vaccination. These receptors were taken from a man between 25 and 39 years old who received the YFV17D yellow fever vaccine.

This clonotype turned up a few times. The chain uses TRBV5-1 and TRBJ2-7; 12 bases line up with TRBD1. The CDR3 sequence is 14 residues long. Trimming took 4 bases from V and 5 from J; bases not matched to a gene: 4. CDR1 is SGHRS, CDR2 YFSETQ, per germline. CDR3 amino acids: CASSPGTGGDEQYF. The CDR3 DNA is TGCGCCAGCAGCCCCGGGACAGGGGGCGACGAGCAGTACTTC.

This clonotype was found many times. The V and J genes are TRBV6-5 and TRBJ2-1, with D perhaps assigned TRBD1 or TRBD2 (5 bases each). CDR1 is MNHEY, CDR2 SVGAGI, per germline. V lost 2 bases and J lost 7, with 18 bases in between. This CDR3 spans 16 amino acids. CDR3 coding DNA: TGTGCCAGCAGTTACGAAGTTGGCGGAGAGGGGAATGAGCAGTTCTTC. Its protein product is CASSYEVGGEGNEQFF.

This chain connects TRBV24-1 to TRBJ2-2, with 9 bases matching TRBD2. Germline lookup yields CDR1 KGHDR and CDR2 SFDVKD. The CDR3 covers 16 residues. V lost 3 bases to trimming and J lost 2 bases; unmatched junction nucleotides: 3. The CDR3 region has the DNA TGTGCCACCAGTGATGAGACTAGCGGAAACACCGGGGAGCTGTTTTTT. This codes for CATSDETSGNTGELFF.

This clonotype has just a few counts. The V call is TRBV5-6, the J call TRBJ2-5, with 7 nucleotides matching TRBD1. The CDR3 is 13 residues long. Germline V gene sequence: CDR1 SGHDT, CDR2 YYEEEE. The trim removed 5 bases at V and 1 base at J, leaving 2 bases unmatched. CDR3 protein: CASSWDSQETQYF. The DNA of the CDR3 is TGTGCCAGCAGTTGGGACAGCCAAGAGACCCAGTACTTC.

This clonotype was counted ten times or more. The chain has TRBV7-9 and TRBJ1-1, with D perhaps TRBD1 (5 bases). V lost 5 bases and J lost 4, with 11 bases in between. Germline V gene sequence: CDR1 SEHNR, CDR2 FQNEAQ (reference sequence). The CDR3 extends over 13 amino acids. The CDR3 reads CASSPDGGTEAFF. The CDR3 DNA reads TGTGCCAGCAGCCCTGATGGGGGCACTGAAGCTTTCTTT.

This clonotype was detected a few times. The V call is TRBV5-1, the J call TRBJ2-7, with D unresolved. This CDR3 spans 12 amino acids. CDR1 and CDR2 (germline): SGHRS, YFSETQ. Between the trimmed V and J ends, which lost 3 bases and 7 bases, there was a span of 11 bases. The CDR3 sequence: CASSSPDEEQYF. The CDR3 nucleotides read TGCGCCAGCAGCTCGCCGGATGAAGAGCAGTACTTC.

The chain combines TRBV5-1 with TRBJ2-7, with 8 bases matching TRBD1. The germline V gene encodes CDR1 SGHRS and CDR2 YFSETQ. J gave up 3 bases and V 4 bases, and 3 bases lay outside the gene matches. CDR3 length equals 13 residues. The CDR3 region is CASSTGQGYEQYF. DNA for the CDR3: TGCGCCAGCAGCACCGGACAGGGCTACGAGCAGTACTTC. The full variable domain, completed using reference TRBV5-1 and TRBJ2-7, is KAGVTQTPRYLIKTRGQQVTLSCSPISGHRSVSWYQQTPGQGLQFLFEYFSETQRNKGNFPGRFSGRQFSNSRSEMNVSTLELGDSALYLCASSTGQGYEQYFGPGTRLTVT.

This clonotype came up a few times. The chain recombines TRBV12-3 or TRBV12-4 with TRBJ2-3; TRBD2 might be the D (5 bases). The CDR3 consists of 14 residues. V gave up 2 bases and J gave up 6 bases, with 12 bases separating them. DNA for the CDR3: TGTGCCAGCAGTTTACTAGCCTCCGGGGATACGCAGTATTTT. Its translation: CASSLLASGDTQYF.

This clonotype was counted many times. This chain links TRBV7-9 with TRBJ1-5, with D uncertain. There are 14 residues in the CDR3. Germline V CDR1 and CDR2: SEHNR, FQNEAQ (reference sequence). V was trimmed by 5 bases and J by 0 bases, leaving 8 bases between them. The CDR3, as DNA: TGTGCCAGCAGCCTCGGATATAGCAATCAGCCCCAGCATTTT. Translation gives CASSLGYSNQPQHF.

This clonotype was recorded at least ten times. This chain joins TRBV4-3 and TRBJ2-1; the match to TRBD2 covers 14 bases. V shed 3 bases and J 10 bases; nucleotides not matched to a gene: 2. The CDR3 contains 14 residues. CDR1 and CDR2 (germline): LGHNA, YSLEER. The CDR3 loop is CASSQGLAGDEQFF. In DNA form, the CDR3 reads TGCGCCAGCAGCCAGGGACTAGCGGGAGACGAGCAGTTCTTC.